The entry below describes one T cell receptor beta chain. Antigen specificity is unknown. The CDR3 is made up of 15 amino acids. V was cut by 2 bases and J by 5 bases, with 17 bases left in between. Germline lookup yields CDR1 SGDLS and CDR2 YYNGEE. This sample was included in a study of shared clonotypes between healthy human individuals. Study information: A couple of women and a few men aged 18 to 49 made up the donors.

Profiled with immunoSEQ multiplex PCR; TCRdb holds only in-frame clones, not every one. Of 2,500,000 or so clones in the sample, approximately 94% were seen once. Overall study findings and caveats: What limited the represented genetic and exposure-history diversity was the small number of donors.

Donors were Caucasian adults residing in Nashville, Tennessee, USA. The clonotype comes from a man aged 18 to 30 in good health. Some clones in this sample may be carry-over from other donors' samples. The J gene is TRBJ2-7, the V gene TRBV9; no reliable D call. Sequences were obtained from naive CD4+ T cells from PBMCs. As for subset: CD45RA+ positively selected. The DNA of the CDR3 is TGTGCCAGCAGCGTCTCTCCATTGGCGTCTAACGAGCAGTACTTC. It specifies CASSVSPLASNEQYF.